These 17 T cell receptor beta chains were all obtained from the same sample, sequenced in a study of T cell responses to AZD1222 COVID-19 vaccine. TCRdb keeps only in-frame clones here, not all; method: immunoSEQ multiplex PCR. The repertoire consists of around 170,000 clones, with over 75% occurring once and the leading ten covering approximately 1.5%. Specimen: peripheral blood, collected on day 0 of AZD1222 vaccination. The receptors were gathered from an adult in good health.

This chain joins TRBV28 and TRBJ2-7; D not resolved. Trimming pared 5 bases from V and 2 bases from J, leaving 7 bases between. Germline-derived CDR1 and CDR2 are MDHEN and SYDVKM. This CDR3 is 12 amino acids long. The chain's CDR3 is CASSTFPYEQYF. The CDR3 DNA is TGTGCCAGCAGTACCTTCCCCTACGAGCAGTACTTC.

This chain connects TRBV28 to TRBJ1-2, with 8 bases identical to TRBD1. V shed 1 base, J shed 3 bases, and the junction held 10 bases outside the gene matches. Germline assignment: CDR1 MDHEN and CDR2 SYDVKM. The CDR3 totals 17 residues. In nucleotides, the CDR3 is TGTGCCAGCAGTTTATTTAGGACAGGGAAGACCCACTATGGCTACACCTTC. Protein: CASSLFRTGKTHYGYTF.

The chain joins TRBV18 to TRBJ2-7, with D perhaps matching TRBD1 or TRBD2 (5 bases each). CDR1 and CDR2 from the germline V gene are KGHSH and LQKENI. Trimming cost V 3 bases and J 0 bases, with 12 bases left between them. The CDR3 extends over 15 amino acids. The CDR3 reads CASSPRDGLSYEQYF. CDR3 sequence (DNA): TGTGCCAGCTCACCCCGGGACGGCCTCTCCTACGAGCAGTACTTC. Using reference TRBV18 and TRBJ2-7 for the parts outside the CDR3, the full variable domain is NAGVMQNPRHLVRRRGQEARLRCSPMKGHSHVYWYRQLPEEGLKFMVYLQKENIIDESGMPKERFSAEFPKEGPSILRIQQVVRGDSAAYFCASSPRDGLSYEQYFGPGTRLTVT.

This chain links TRBV28 with TRBJ1-2; D gene uncertain. Trimming left V 2 bases short and J 5 bases short, with 9 bases between. The CDR3 covers 13 residues. Germline values: CDR1 MDHEN, CDR2 SYDVKM. The CDR3 reads CASSLVASYGYTF. The CDR3 bases are TGTGCCAGCAGTTTAGTTGCTTCATATGGCTACACCTTC.

The chain links TRBV15 to TRBJ1-3; 7 bases match TRBD1. CDR1 LNHNV and CDR2 YYDKDF come from the germline V gene (reference sequence). The V and J ends lost 3 bases and 0 bases, in that order; junction bases with no gene match: 5. The length of the CDR3 is 16 residues. CDR3 DNA: TGTGCCACCAGCAGCAAGGGACAGCTCTCTGGAAACACCATATATTTT. It yields the protein CATSSKGQLSGNTIYF.

The rearrangement joins TRBV3-1 (or the pseudogene TRBV3-2) to TRBJ2-7; 10 nucleotides align to TRBD1. Germline loops: CDR1 LGHDT, CDR2 YNNKEL (reference sequence). V was pared by 4 bases and J by 4 bases, with 7 bases of the junction left unmatched. This CDR3 has 15 residues. The CDR3 sequence: CASSRLRDRGYEQYF. CDR3 sequence (DNA): TGTGCCAGCAGCCGCCTACGGGACAGGGGTTACGAGCAGTACTTC.

The genes are TRBV10-2 and TRBJ2-1; D not certain. The CDR3 has 13 amino acids. The germline V gene has CDR1 WSHSY and CDR2 SAAADI. Trimming pared 3 bases from V and 8 bases from J, leaving 11 bases between. The CDR3, as DNA: TGCGCCAGCAGTGACCCGCCGAGCGATGAGCAGTTCTTC. Its protein is CASSDPPSDEQFF.

This clone is a singleton in its sample. The rearrangement joins TRBV11-3 to TRBJ1-1; TRBD1 might be the D (6 bases). The germline CDR1 and CDR2 sequences are SGHNT and YENEEA. V shed 5 bases and J shed 3 bases, with 16 bases lying between them. The CDR3 has 15 residues. CDR3 nucleotides: TGTGCCAGCAGCCCGGGGGGCGGAAGAGACACTGAAGCTTTCTTT. Encoded protein: CASSPGGGRDTEAFF.

The rearrangement links TRBV5-1 to TRBJ2-5; 7 bases align to TRBD2. V lost 7 bases to trimming and J lost 5 bases; unmatched junction nucleotides: 8. This CDR3 is built from 13 residues. The V gene's germline CDR1 is SGHRS and CDR2 YFSETQ. The CDR3 region has the DNA TGCGCCAGCCTGAGCGGGGCCGGGGAGACCCAGTACTTC. Translation gives CASLSGAGETQYF.

V and J are TRBV6-5 and TRBJ1-3; TRBD1 might be the D (6 bases). CDR3 length: 14 residues. The germline gives CDR1 MNHEY, CDR2 SVGAGI. V lost 2 bases and J 7 bases, leaving 12 bases between the germline ends. DNA of the CDR3: TGTGCCAGCAGTTACGACAGGAGAGGCAACACCATATATTTT. Translated, it gives CASSYDRRGNTIYF.

The V call is TRBV5-8, the J call TRBJ1-1, with D perhaps TRBD1 (5 bases). The CDR3 consists of 15 residues. The V gene's germline CDR1 is SGHTS and CDR2 YDEGEE. The germline V and J ends were trimmed by 0 bases and 0 bases, with 9 bases remaining between them. DNA of the CDR3: TGTGCCAGCAGCTTGGTCGCAGGGATGAACACTGAAGCTTTCTTT. Translated, it gives CASSLVAGMNTEAFF.

This chain joins TRBV6-6 and TRBJ1-1; no reliable D call. The V gene's germline CDR1 is MNHNY and CDR2 SVGAGI (reference sequence). The CDR3 contains 13 residues. Between the trimmed V and J ends, which lost 3 bases and 1 base, there was a span of 6 bases. The CDR3 reads CASSYLENTEAFF. The CDR3 DNA sequence: TGTGCCAGCAGTTATTTGGAGAACACTGAAGCTTTCTTT.

Only one count was recorded for this clone. The V call is TRBV30, the J call TRBJ1-1, with D hard to call. Germline CDR1 reads GTSNPN; CDR2 reads SVGIG (reference sequence). V lost 3 bases and J 4 bases, leaving 15 bases between the germline ends. The CDR3 loop spans 14 amino acids. The CDR3 DNA reads as TGTGCCTGGAGCCCAGCGATCGAAAGCACTGAAGCTTTCTTT. Residues: CAWSPAIESTEAFF. Full variable domain (rest looked up from reference TRBV30 and TRBJ1-1): SQTIHQWPATLVQPVGSPLSLECTVEGTSNPNLYWYRQAAGRGLQLLFYSVGIGQISSEVPQNLSASRPQDRQFILSSKKLLLSDSGFYLCAWSPAIESTEAFFGQGTRLTVV.

This rearrangement joins TRBV27 to TRBJ2-1; TRBD2 matches at 9 bases. Germline CDR1 and CDR2: MNHEY and SMNVEV (reference sequence). Losses at the gene ends were 3 bases for V and 4 bases for J; bases not matched to a gene: 4. The CDR3 runs to 15 residues. CDR3 in amino acids: CASSFRRGGYNEQFF. As DNA, the CDR3 is TGTGCCAGCAGTTTCCGGCGGGGGGGTTACAATGAGCAGTTCTTC.

V usage is TRBV6-2 or TRBV6-3 and J usage is TRBJ2-5; maybe TRBD1 (5 bases). Trimming shortened V by 3 bases and J by 2 bases, and 13 bases separated the two germline ends. This CDR3 is built from 15 residues. Germline CDR1 and CDR2: MNHEY and SVGEGT. The CDR3 DNA reads as TGTGCCAGCAGTTATTCCGCTAGGGGACAAGAGACCCAGTACTTC. Its translation: CASSYSARGQETQYF.

This chain links TRBV29-1 with TRBJ1-4, with 8 nucleotides matching TRBD1. Germline lookup yields CDR1 SQVTM and CDR2 ANQGSEA. With V trimmed by 4 bases and J by 5 bases, 3 bases remained unmatched. The CDR3 contains 13 residues. In DNA, the CDR3 is TGCAGCGTTGGCCACAGGGGGAATGAAAAACTGTTTTTT. Translation gives CSVGHRGNEKLFF.

V gene TRBV10-3 combines with J gene TRBJ2-5; D not certain. From germline, CDR1 is ENHRY and CDR2 SYGVKD. The germline V and J ends were trimmed by 5 bases and 5 bases, with 9 bases remaining between them. The CDR3 is made up of 12 amino acids. The CDR3 sequence: CAISKEEETQYF. The CDR3, as DNA: TGTGCCATCAGTAAAGAGGAGGAGACCCAGTACTTC.